The clone carrying this T cell receptor (beta chain) was recorded many times. Its specificity is not known. Repertoires were generated with immunoSEQ multiplex PCR, while TCRdb's copy carries only in-frame clones and drops some. The profile shows 300,000 to 400,000 clones, under 95% of them singletons. V lost 0 bases and J 2 bases, leaving 11 bases between the germline ends. Germline CDR1 reads LNHNV; CDR2 reads YYDKDF (reference sequence). This CDR3 contains 16 residues. The data were obtained in a study of Ad26.COV2.S vaccination and SARS-CoV-2 variants. Notes on the study in general: Responses of spike-specific T cells (both CD8+ and CD4+) reportedly showed substantial breadth after vaccination. Greater spike-specific TCR breadth was seen in vaccine recipients than in placebo recipients.

The sequences come from peripheral blood, collected after recovery from COVID-19. The clonotype originates from a human donor who had recovered from COVID-19. The chain joins TRBV15 to TRBJ1-3; perhaps TRBD1 as D (6 bases). The CDR3 here is CATSRDRPGAGNTIYF. The DNA of the CDR3 is TGTGCCACCAGCAGAGATCGCCCAGGGGCTGGAAACACCATATATTTT.